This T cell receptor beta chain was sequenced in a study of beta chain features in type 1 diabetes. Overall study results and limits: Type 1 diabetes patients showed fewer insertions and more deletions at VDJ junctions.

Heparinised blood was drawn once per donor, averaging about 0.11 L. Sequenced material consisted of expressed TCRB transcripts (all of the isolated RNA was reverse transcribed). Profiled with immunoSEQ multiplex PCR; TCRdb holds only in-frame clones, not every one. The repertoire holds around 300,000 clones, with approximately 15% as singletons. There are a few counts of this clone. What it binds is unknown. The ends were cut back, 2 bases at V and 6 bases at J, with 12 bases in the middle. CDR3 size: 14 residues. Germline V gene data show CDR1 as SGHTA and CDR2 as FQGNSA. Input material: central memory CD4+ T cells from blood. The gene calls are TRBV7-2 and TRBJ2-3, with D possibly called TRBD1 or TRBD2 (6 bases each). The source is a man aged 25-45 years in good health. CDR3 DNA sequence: TGTGCCAGCAGCTTATCCGGGGGCAGGGATACGCAGTATTTT. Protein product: CASSLSGGRDTQYF.